This record covers a single T cell receptor beta chain. Treg sorting used a CD4+CD25+CD127-/low gate. Constant-region reverse primers amplified full-length variable regions, followed by semi-nested Nested Universal Primer A PCR. TCRdb processed the 5' RACE reads anew with MiXCR; each CDR3 protein has one entry. This sample carries around 34,000 distinct CDR3 sequences, 25% to 30% of them seen once, and the ten largest clones take less than 2.5%. The sequence was obtained from a female donor with breast cancer. The material sequenced was tumor-infiltrating Tregs sorted from the breast tumor.

The CDR3 nucleotides read TGTGCCAGCAGTGAAGGGGGACAAGAAGCTTTCTTT. Translated: CASSEGGQEAFF. The V call is TRBV25-1, the J call TRBJ1-1, with D perhaps TRBD1 (6 bases). Germline V gene data show CDR1 as MGHDK and CDR2 as SYGVNS. This CDR3 region has 12 residues. V dropped 2 bases and J dropped 8 bases, with 9 bases sitting between them.